Listed below are T cell receptor beta chains from one sample, sequenced in a study of blood T cell repertoires in COVID-19. Sequenced by immunoSEQ multiplex PCR; TCRdb stores in-frame clones only, minus some. There are a few hundred thousand clones in the sample; roughly 90% occur only once, and 2.1% lies in the top ten. The source material was peripheral blood. The receptors originated from a woman aged 60-70 years with COVID-19, enrolled during active disease. CDR3s include the opening cysteine and the closing phenylalanine or tryptophan. D genes are given only for firm matches. Clone size is shown for a subset of rows, as once, few, many or a class of expanded clone.

size | D | J | V | CDR3
few | NA | TRBJ2-3 | TRBV21-1 | CASAQRGGDYTDTQYF
NA | NA | TRBJ1-1 | TRBV19 | CASTAGVGNTEAFF
NA | NA | TRBJ1-2 | TRBV5-1 | CASSLNAGWANYGYTF
once | NA | TRBJ2-5 | TRBV7-9 | CASSLVGAGETQYF
NA | NA | TRBJ1-5 | TRBV6-6 | CASSPRYGTDSNQPQHF
NA | NA | TRBJ1-5 | TRBV9 | CASSAGNSNQPQHF
NA | TRBD2 | TRBJ2-7 | TRBV4-2 | CASSQDLTAGGFGEQYF
NA | TRBD1 | TRBJ1-1 | TRBV14 | CASSQERGPGTEAFF
NA | TRBD2 | TRBJ2-1 | TRBV6-5 | CASSLTSGPYEQFF
NA | TRBD2 | TRBJ2-3 | TRBV5-8 | CASSQGLAGGRTDTQYF
few | NA | TRBJ1-6 | TRBV3-1/TRBV3-2 | CASSQGARGSPLHF
NA | TRBD1 | TRBJ2-5 | TRBV5-8 | CASSPGNRGKETQYF
NA | NA | TRBJ1-6 | TRBV10-1 | CATKPLQGYNSPLHF
few | NA | TRBJ1-3 | TRBV4-3 | CASSQELWSAGNTIYF
NA | NA | TRBJ2-7 | TRBV23-1 | CASSQRPLDFYEQYF
once | NA | TRBJ2-3 | TRBV7-9 | CASSTLVGDTDTQYF
NA | TRBD1 | TRBJ1-2 | TRBV12-5 | CASGQPGTGENYGYTF
few | TRBD2 | TRBJ2-2 | TRBV4-1 | CASSQEIGGSGGAWDTGELFF
NA | TRBD1 | TRBJ1-2 | TRBV15 | CATSRDLGQVYGYTF
NA | NA | TRBJ1-4 | TRBV6-1 | CASRGSGHNEKLFF
once | NA | TRBJ1-2 | TRBV6-5 | CASSYAVDSAATF
NA | NA | TRBJ1-5 | TRBV3-1/TRBV3-2 | CASSQASRNQPQHF
NA | NA | TRBJ1-2 | TRBV9 | CASSQAEGYGYTF
NA | TRBD2 | TRBJ2-1 | TRBV7-3 | CASSPPGGDNEQFF
NA | NA | TRBJ1-1 | TRBV11-2 | CASSWIQGSEAFF
NA | TRBD1 | TRBJ1-2 | TRBV2 | CASSRDTGQTPNYGYTF
NA | TRBD1 | TRBJ1-1 | TRBV7-9 | CASSLLGGTHTEAFF
once | NA | TRBJ1-3 | TRBV7-9 | CASSLLGGSSGNTIYF
NA | TRBD2 | TRBJ2-5 | TRBV5-1 | CASRETGGRGETQYF
NA | NA | TRBJ2-5 | TRBV18 | CASSPPGQTGTQYF
NA | TRBD1 | TRBJ1-5 | TRBV27 | CASSQGQRNQPQHF
once | NA | TRBJ1-2 | TRBV9 | CASSGRTEEYGYTF
NA | TRBD1 | TRBJ2-1 | TRBV6-1 | CASSEAWTGKVHNEQFF
NA | NA | TRBJ1-2 | TRBV9 | CASSVGSSLAGYTF
NA | NA | TRBJ1-1 | TRBV5-1 | CASSSPPGHTMNTEAFF
NA | NA | TRBJ1-2 | TRBV10-3 | CAISDRTVTYYGYTF
NA | TRBD1 | TRBJ1-2 | TRBV30 | CAWSPKGQGAIYGYTF
NA | NA | TRBJ2-4 | TRBV14 | CASSQDGSAGAKNIQYF
few | NA | TRBJ1-1 | TRBV7-6 | CASSPGGNQRNTEAFF
NA | NA | TRBJ2-2 | TRBV6-2/TRBV6-3 | CASSYPGELFF
once | NA | TRBJ1-1 | TRBV5-1 | CASMVGERRNTEAFF
NA | NA | TRBJ1-2 | TRBV3-1/TRBV3-2 | CASSPHTGPTGSLHYGYTF
NA | NA | TRBJ1-1 | TRBV19 | CASSTGRENTEAFF
NA | NA | TRBJ2-7 | TRBV7-2 | CASRGDLYEQYF
NA | NA | TRBJ2-7 | TRBV19 | CASSHGSVYEQYF
few | NA | TRBJ1-3 | TRBV6-5 | CASSYAGVSGNTIYF
NA | NA | TRBJ1-4 | TRBV3-1/TRBV3-2 | CASSTRTANEKLFF
NA | TRBD2 | TRBJ2-5 | TRBV11-3 | CASSLGLAGGQETQYF
NA | TRBD1 | TRBJ2-3 | TRBV5-1 | CASTRTGGTDTQYF
NA | NA | TRBJ1-3 | TRBV6-6 | CASSGPVGARGNTIYF
NA | TRBD1 | TRBJ1-2 | TRBV27 | CASSDRAYSYGYTF
NA | NA | TRBJ2-6 | TRBV7-8 | CASSRGSRGEAGANVLTF
NA | NA | TRBJ1-1 | TRBV19 | CASSIYTVNTEAFF
NA | NA | TRBJ1-5 | TRBV18 | CASSKGDGQQPQHF
NA | TRBD2 | TRBJ2-3 | TRBV5-4 | CASSPGGTSGYITQYF
NA | TRBD1 | TRBJ2-3 | TRBV25-1 | CASRDRFTDTQYF
NA | NA | TRBJ2-3 | TRBV19 | CASNWIGAGEDTQYF
NA | TRBD1 | TRBJ1-6 | TRBV5-4 | CASSQETGTYNSPLHF
NA | NA | TRBJ1-5 | TRBV10-3 | CAISESGFPGQPQHF